Below, 3 T cell receptor beta chains from the same sample are listed, as sequenced in a study of CDR3 diversity in severe acne. TCRdb used MiXCR to reprocess the PCR reads, holding one entry per CDR3 protein. Of around 85,000 distinct CDR3 sequences listed, about 53% were seen once; the top ten hold roughly 12%. Sequencing was performed on blood. These receptors were collected from a male donor with severe acne vulgaris.

The chain recombines TRBV4-1 with TRBJ2-3, with TRBD2 matching over 7 bases. Germline-derived CDR1 and CDR2 are MGHRA and YSYEKL. V trimming: 3 bases; J trimming: 6 bases; junction bases outside the gene matches: 3. The CDR3 is 13 amino acids. In nucleotides, the CDR3 is TGCGCCAGCAGCCAGCAGCGGGGTGATACGCAGTATTTT. It encodes CASSQQRGDTQYF.

This clonotype was detected ten times or more. The chain carries TRBV6-6 and TRBJ1-6; D not certain. Per germline, CDR1 MNHNY and CDR2 SVGAGI (reference sequence). This CDR3 has 15 amino acids. V lost 6 bases to trimming and J lost 10 bases, with 19 bases between them. In DNA form, the CDR3 reads TGTGCCAGCAGGACAACAGATGGTATGGGGTCACCCCTCCACTTT. Translated, it gives CASRTTDGMGSPLHF.

The gene calls are TRBV11-2 and TRBJ1-1, with 9 bases fitting TRBD1. V gave up 1 base and J gave up 4 bases; unmatched junction bases: 13. Germline CDR1 and CDR2: SGHAT and FQNNGV. The CDR3 is 18 amino acids. Here the CDR3 reads CASSLVFVDETGGTEAFF. Written as DNA, the CDR3 is TGTGCCAGCAGCTTAGTATTTGTGGATGAGACAGGGGGCACTGAAGCTTTCTTT.